This T cell receptor beta chain was captured by sequencing in a study of T cells in Graves' hyperthyroidism and ophthalmopathy. The junction had 16 bases not matched to a gene; V was cut back by 7 bases and J by 5 bases. Germline V gene lookup returns CDR1 ENHRY and CDR2 SYGVKD. This CDR3 spans 16 amino acids. The investigators amplified TCR beta CDR3 regions from RNA transcripts. Carried out on the TCR CDR3, a first-round RT-PCR used the HTBI primer set. TCRdb re-derived calls from the multiplex PCR reads in MiXCR, one entry per CDR3 protein. The sample yields a few hundred thousand distinct CDR3 sequences, 20% to 25% seen once. This clonotype was counted ten times or more. What it binds is not known. Study outcomes and limitations: A model of 13 V-J features distinguished ophthalmopathy from stable hyperthyroidism. Ophthalmopathy, as predicted by the model, came a median 6.5 months after the prediction.

Source material: blood. This chain joins TRBV10-3 and TRBJ1-1, with 7 bases lining up with TRBD1. The TCR sequence derives from a man between 18 and 29 years old with Graves' hyperthyroidism. The chain's CDR3 is CAIKQAEGAGGTEAFF. CDR3 coding DNA: TGTGCCATCAAACAAGCCGAGGGGGCTGGAGGGACTGAAGCTTTCTTT.